The 13 T cell receptor beta chains below all came from one sample that was sequenced in a study of OX40 agonist ivuxolimab in advanced cancers. Only in-frame clones appear in the TCRdb table, and some are missing; sequencing was by immunoSEQ multiplex PCR. The repertoire includes tens of thousands of clones, about 87% of them detected once, and 2.8% sits in the top ten. The starting material was CD4+ or CD8+ T cells sorted from blood, obtained in a trial of the OX40 agonist ivuxolimab. These receptors were obtained from an adult with an advanced solid tumor such as melanoma, head and neck, liver or kidney cancer.

In DNA, the CDR3 is TGCGCCAGCAGCCAAGGGGTAAGGGACAATGAGCAGTTCTTC. Encoded protein: CASSQGVRDNEQFF. The rearrangement links TRBV4-3 to TRBJ2-1; no reliable D call. The CDR3 extends over 14 amino acids. The V gene lost 1 base and the J gene lost 5 bases, with 9 bases spanning the gap. Germline V gene data show CDR1 as LGHNA and CDR2 as YSLEER.

The chain is built from TRBV7-9 and TRBJ2-3; TRBD2 matches at 9 bases. The CDR3 totals 16 residues. Germline-derived CDR1 and CDR2 are SEHNR and FQNEAQ (reference sequence). The V and J ends lost 6 bases and 1 base, in that order; junction bases with no gene match: 8. The CDR3 is CASRKTSGTRTDTQYF. In DNA, the CDR3 is TGTGCCAGCAGAAAGACTAGCGGAACCCGCACAGATACGCAGTATTTT.

V and J are TRBV5-4 and TRBJ2-7; D unclear. Germline V CDR1 and CDR2: SGHNT, YYREEE (reference sequence). The V end was cut by 1 base, the J end by 7 bases, with 15 bases between. The CDR3 is 14 residues long. The CDR3 protein is CASSLKTSGREQYF. As DNA, the CDR3 is TGTGCCAGCAGCTTGAAGACCTCCGGACGTGAGCAGTACTTC.

Points on this clone: One end of the junction fails to match germline, which may point to a read error. The rearrangement uses TRBV7-8 and TRBJ2-1; TRBD2 agrees at 15 bases. The CDR3 sequence is 14 residues long. Germline V CDR1 and CDR2: SGHVS, FQNEAQ. In nucleotides, the CDR3 is TGTGCCAGCAGCTACGGACTAGCGGGAGGGCCGGTCCTCTTC. Amino acid sequence: CASSYGLAGGPVLF. The whole variable domain, filled in from reference TRBV7-8 and TRBJ2-1, reads GAGVSQSPRYKVAKRGQDVALRCDPISGHVSLFWYQQALGQGPEFLTYFQNEAQLDKSGLPSDRFFAERPEGSVSTLKIQRTQQEDSAVYLCASSYGLAGGPVLFGPGTRLTVL.

This rearrangement joins TRBV19 to TRBJ1-5; D is unresolved. Germline CDR1 and CDR2: LNHDA and SQIVND (reference sequence). This CDR3 contains 16 residues. V was cut by 6 bases and J by 2 bases, with 17 bases left in between. CDR3 amino acids: CASRKSDAVGNQPQHF. The CDR3 DNA follows: TGTGCCAGTAGAAAATCGGACGCCGTCGGCAATCAGCCCCAGCATTTT.

J is TRBJ1-4 and V is TRBV7-9; 10 nucleotides agree with TRBD1. Germline V gene lookup returns CDR1 SEHNR and CDR2 FQNEAQ (reference sequence). V gave up 11 bases and J gave up 7 bases; unmatched junction bases: 4. This CDR3 is 12 amino acids long. The CDR3 sequence is CASGTGAEKLFF. The CDR3 coding sequence is TGTGCCTCCGGGACAGGGGCTGAAAAACTGTTTTTT.

This clone was counted a single time. The genes are TRBV27 and TRBJ1-5; D unclear. This CDR3 region has 14 residues. Germline lookup yields CDR1 MNHEY and CDR2 SMNVEV (reference sequence). Trimming stripped 7 bases from V and 1 base from J, with 11 bases between. The CDR3 bases are TGTGCCAGCAAGTTGTCAGGCAGCAATCAGCCCCAGCATTTT. Protein: CASKLSGSNQPQHF.

CDR3 nucleotides: TGTGCCAGCAGTAAAACGGGAGGTACAGATACGCAGTATTTT. Its translation: CASSKTGGTDTQYF. J is TRBJ2-3 and V is TRBV7-3, with 7 bases lining up with TRBD2. Germline CDR1 and CDR2: SGHTA and FQGTGA. This CDR3 contains 14 residues. J was trimmed by 3 bases and V by 6 bases; bases with no gene match: 6. Drawing the rest from reference TRBV7-3 and TRBJ2-3, the complete variable domain is GAGVSQTPSNKVTEKGKYVELRCDPISGHTALYWYRQSLGQGPEFLIYFQGTGAADDSGLPNDRFFAVRPEGSVSTLKIQRTERGDSAVYLCASSKTGGTDTQYFGPGTRLTVL.

With regard to this clone: This CDR3 is also generated by other DNA sequences in the sample. This sequence joins TRBV29-1 and TRBJ2-5; 8 bases are a match to TRBD2. The CDR3 is made up of 12 amino acids. V dropped 7 bases and J dropped 4; count of bases not matched to a gene: 5. From germline, CDR1 is SQVTM and CDR2 ANQGSEA. CDR3: CSASGGGETQYF. The CDR3 DNA follows: TGCAGCGCCTCGGGAGGGGGAGAGACCCAGTACTTC.

The chain has TRBV11-2 and TRBJ2-5; TRBD2 aligns across 7 bases. V lost 4 bases to trimming and J lost 5 bases; unmatched junction nucleotides: 10. CDR1 SGHAT and CDR2 FQNNGV come from the germline V gene. The CDR3 is made up of 15 amino acids. CDR3 sequence: CASSSGDYSSETQYF. Written as DNA, the CDR3 is TGTGCCAGCAGCTCCGGGGACTACTCCTCTGAGACCCAGTACTTC.

The V call is TRBV18, the J call TRBJ1-5, with 8 bases matching TRBD1. V dropped 6 bases and J dropped 2; count of bases not matched to a gene: 6. Germline CDR1 is KGHSH and CDR2 is LQKENI. The CDR3 is made up of 15 amino acids. The CDR3 nucleotides are TGTGCCAGCTCCCAAGGGACAGGAGGCAATCAGCCCCAGCATTTT. It encodes CASSQGTGGNQPQHF.

V is TRBV5-1 and J is TRBJ2-7; a weak D match, TRBD1 (5 bases). This CDR3 has 12 residues. From germline, CDR1 is SGHRS and CDR2 YFSETQ. Trimming cost V 3 bases and J 3 bases, with 7 bases left between them. The CDR3 region has the DNA TGCGCCAGCAGCTCTCAGGGCTACGAGCAGTACTTC. Translation gives CASSSQGYEQYF.

In DNA form, the CDR3 reads TGTGCCATCAGTGAGCCACAATTGAACACTGAAGCTTTCTTT. Translation: CAISEPQLNTEAFF. The V and J genes are TRBV10-3 and TRBJ1-1; D remains unclear. Looked up from germline, CDR1 is ENHRY and CDR2 is SYGVKD. V lost 2 bases and J lost 0, with 7 bases in between. The CDR3 extends over 14 amino acids.